These 24 T cell receptor beta chains came from one sample sequenced in a study of blood T cells in healthy people across ages. Primers used in a second PCR of about 6 to 11 cycles were a sample-barcoded 5' primer and a J-beta primer mix. TCRdb ran MiXCR on the 5' RACE reads and lists one entry per CDR3 protein. The profile shows 1,800,000 or so distinct CDR3 sequences, roughly two fifths of them singletons. Sequenced sample: blood. Receptors were obtained from a human donor in good health.

The chain recombines TRBV12-3 or TRBV12-4 with TRBJ1-1; D gene ambiguous. The CDR3 extends over 13 amino acids. V was pared by 7 bases and J by 1 base, with 10 bases between. In DNA, the CDR3 is TGTGCCAGCAAGTACCCGTGGAACACTGAAGCTTTCTTT. Translation: CASKYPWNTEAFF.

The V gene is TRBV10-3, the J gene TRBJ2-4; the D is unclear. TRBJ2-7 explains the end of the DNA better; the J call may be wrong. This CDR3 is built from 14 residues. Germline CDR1 and CDR2: ENHRY and SYGVKD. The CDR3 bases are TGTGCCATCAGTGAGTCCCTACTCCCCTGCGAGCAGTACTTC. Amino acid sequence: CAISESLLPCEQYF.

Only a few counts were recorded for this clonotype. V gene TRBV4-2 combines with J gene TRBJ2-7; D not resolved. Looked up from germline, CDR1 is LGHNA and CDR2 is YNFKEQ. Trimming took off 0 bases at V and 0 bases at J, with 12 bases between the two ends. The CDR3 has 16 amino acids. The CDR3 region has the DNA TGTGCCAGCAGCCAAGATACGCGTATTACCTCCTACGAGCAGTACTTC. As protein: CASSQDTRITSYEQYF.

The chain employs TRBV7-2 and TRBJ2-1; 10 nucleotides agree with TRBD1. V lost 5 bases and J lost 8; bases outside the gene matches: 0. The V gene's germline CDR1 is SGHTA and CDR2 FQGNSA. The CDR3 has 12 amino acids. The CDR3 nucleotides are TGTGCCAGCAGCGGGACAGGGGATGAGCAGTTCTTC. It translates to CASSGTGDEQFF.

A word on this clonotype: A junction boundary mismatches the germline segment, possibly from a read error. The chain uses TRBV2 and TRBJ1-2; the D is unclear. This CDR3 region has 12 residues. The germline V gene encodes CDR1 SNHLY and CDR2 FYNNEI. This chain's CDR3 is CASSEPNYGYTF. CDR3 in DNA: TGCGCCAGCAGTGAACCTAACTATGGCTACACCTTC.

The V gene is TRBV3-1, the J gene TRBJ2-1, with 9 bases that match TRBD1. CDR3 size: 14 residues. The germline gives CDR1 LGHDT, CDR2 YNNKEL (reference sequence). Trimming removed 6 bases from V and 6 bases from J; junction bases left unmatched: 6. The CDR3 is CASRRTGDGNEQFF. The CDR3 coding sequence is TGTGCCAGCAGACGGACAGGGGATGGCAATGAGCAGTTCTTC.

CDR3 nucleotide sequence: TGTGCCAGCAGAGGATCGACAGCCAGCTATGGCTACACCTTC. It specifies CASRGSTASYGYTF. This rearrangement joins TRBV6-2 or TRBV6-3 to TRBJ1-2, with TRBD1 as a possible D gene (5 bases). The ends were cut back, 6 bases at V and 4 bases at J, with 15 bases in the middle. The CDR3 has 14 amino acids. CDR1 is MNHEY and CDR2 is SVGEGT in the germline V gene.

Only a few counts were recorded for this clonotype. The chain uses TRBV6-1 and TRBJ1-1; TRBD1 might be the D (6 bases). CDR1 and CDR2 from the germline V gene are MNHNS and SASEGT. The CDR3 covers 17 residues. Trimming removed 5 bases at V and 0 bases at J, with 19 bases between. The DNA for the CDR3 is TGTGCCAGCAGTCCGGGACACCGCTCCATAATGAACACTGAAGCTTTCTTT. Amino acids: CASSPGHRSIMNTEAFF.

This clonotype was counted between two and nine times. Possible read error: a much larger clone is one base away. The chain recombines TRBV18 with TRBJ1-2; D is unresolved. Germline V gene data show CDR1 as KGHSH and CDR2 as LQKENI. The CDR3 is made up of 14 amino acids. The CDR3 loop reads CAGSPPGQYYGYTF. CDR3 sequence (DNA): TGTGCCGGCTCACCACCCGGGCAGTACTATGGCTACACCTTC.

This clonotype was recorded a few times. The J gene is TRBJ1-2, the V gene TRBV20-1; no reliable D call. This CDR3 has 15 residues. The germline V and J ends were trimmed by 6 bases and 2 bases, with 19 bases remaining between them. Germline V gene data show CDR1 as DFQATT and CDR2 as SNEGSKA (reference sequence). The chain's CDR3 is CSAVDPRESNYGYTF. CDR3 bases: TGCAGTGCGGTTGACCCTCGGGAGTCGAACTATGGCTACACCTTC.

The CDR3 sequence is CSVAGDRANTEAFF. CDR3 nucleotide sequence: TGCAGCGTTGCCGGGGACAGGGCGAACACTGAAGCTTTCTTT. The V call is TRBV29-1, the J call TRBJ1-1; the match to TRBD1 covers 9 bases. The CDR3 totals 14 residues. The J segment lost 1 base and the V segment lost 4 bases, leaving 4 bases of the junction unmatched. Germline V CDR1 and CDR2: SQVTM, ANQGSEA. Combining the CDR3 with reference TRBV29-1 and TRBJ1-1 gives the whole variable domain SAVISQKPSRDICQRGTSLTIQCQVDSQVTMMFWYRQQPGQSLTLIATANQGSEATYESGFVIDKFPISRPNLTFSTLTVSNMSPEDSSIYLCSVAGDRANTEAFFGQGTRLTVV.

The chain is built from TRBV29-1 and TRBJ2-7, with TRBD1 identical over 10 bases. Germline loops: CDR1 SQVTM, CDR2 ANQGSEA. The CDR3 is made up of 14 amino acids. The junction had 4 bases not matched to a gene; V was cut back by 3 bases and J by 2 bases. The CDR3 protein is CSVEGTGDTYEQYF. DNA of the CDR3: TGCAGCGTTGAGGGGACAGGGGACACCTACGAGCAGTACTTC.

The chain links TRBV5-1 to TRBJ2-5; 8 nucleotides line up with TRBD1. J lost 5 bases, V lost 6 bases, and 9 bases had no gene match. The CDR3 has 14 amino acids. Germline loops: CDR1 SGHRS, CDR2 YFSETQ. The CDR3 bases are TGCGCCAGCACCCGGACAGGGCAGGGTGAGACCCAGTACTTC. This translates into CASTRTGQGETQYF.

The rearrangement links TRBV10-3 to TRBJ1-2; the D gene is possibly TRBD1 (5 bases). Trimming took off 7 bases at V and 8 bases at J, with 23 bases between the two ends. Germline CDR1 and CDR2: ENHRY and SYGVKD. The CDR3 totals 15 residues. CDR3 nucleotide sequence: TGTGCCATCAAAAGGTCAGGAGCCACAGGAGGAGGCTACACCTTC. As protein: CAIKRSGATGGGYTF.

V usage is TRBV29-1 and J usage is TRBJ2-3, with 8 bases that match TRBD2. With V trimmed by 7 bases and J by 6 bases, 9 bases remained unmatched. In germline, CDR1 is SQVTM, CDR2 ANQGSEA. The CDR3 contains 13 residues. DNA of the CDR3: TGCAGCGGCGCTTCAGCGGGGGTGGATACGCAGTATTTT. Translated: CSGASAGVDTQYF.

This clonotype showed up just a few times. In DNA, the CDR3 is TGTGCCAGCAGCTTAGATTGGGGAGCGGACGAGCAGTACTTC. Amino acid sequence: CASSLDWGADEQYF. The rearrangement links TRBV7-2 to TRBJ2-4, with D possibly matching TRBD2 (5 bases). The DNA matches TRBJ2-7 better at its end, which makes the J call doubtful. Germline-derived CDR1 and CDR2 are SGHTA and FQGNSA. The CDR3 spans 14 residues.

Comment on this clonotype: A junction boundary mismatches the germline segment, possibly from a read error. The chain combines TRBV5-5 with TRBJ2-4, with D uncertain. This CDR3 has 14 residues. CDR1 SGHKS and CDR2 YYEKEE come from the germline V gene (reference sequence). CDR3 loop: CASSFPPFKNNQYF. The CDR3, as DNA: TGTGCCAGCAGCTTTCCCCCCTTCAAAAACAATCAGTACTTC.

This clonotype appeared a single time. The chain recombines TRBV20-1 with TRBJ1-4; no clear D. Trimming removed 1 base at V and 16 bases at J, with 19 bases between. The CDR3 length is 13 residues. CDR1 and CDR2 from the germline V gene are DFQATT and SNEGSKA (reference sequence). The CDR3 region has the DNA TGCAGTGCTAGAGTCGACCGCAATGAAAAGCGGTTTTTT. Translated, it gives CSARVDRNEKRFF.

The genes are TRBV12-3 or TRBV12-4 and TRBJ2-5, with unresolved D. The ends were cut back, 6 bases at V and 5 bases at J, with 16 bases in the middle. The CDR3 spans 14 residues. The CDR3, as DNA: TGTGCCAGCAGAACCGGTGGGGTCGGGGAGACCCAGTACTTC. This gives the protein CASRTGGVGETQYF.

This clonotype was counted a single time. This chain uses TRBV6-1 with TRBJ2-1; 9 nucleotides match TRBD2. With 2 bases clipped from V and 2 bases from J, the junction kept 4 bases outside the gene matches. This CDR3 spans 16 amino acids. Germline CDR1 is MNHNS and CDR2 is SASEGT. The CDR3 DNA is TGTGCCAGCAGTGAAAGAGGCGGGGGGGCCTACAATGAGCAGTTCTTC. Amino acids: CASSERGGGAYNEQFF.

In DNA, the CDR3 is TGCAGTGCTAGAATTTTTCGAGATTACGAGCAGTACTTC. This gives the protein CSARIFRDYEQYF. V gene TRBV20-1 combines with J gene TRBJ2-7; D gene unclear. The CDR3 length is 13 residues. Trimming took 2 bases from V and 4 from J, leaving 12 bases between them. Germline lookup yields CDR1 DFQATT and CDR2 SNEGSKA (reference sequence).

This chain joins TRBV27 and TRBJ2-7, with D possibly being TRBD1 (5 bases). This CDR3 contains 15 residues. Trimming removed 0 bases at V and 0 bases at J, with 9 bases between. Germline CDR1 reads MNHEY; CDR2 reads SMNVEV (reference sequence). The CDR3 DNA follows: TGTGCCAGCAGTTTATCAGGCAGGGTCTCCTACGAGCAGTACTTC. It translates to CASSLSGRVSYEQYF.

The chain is built from TRBV7-9 and TRBJ2-7, with 7 nucleotides matching TRBD1. V was clipped by 5 bases and J by 4 bases; unmatched bases: 11. Germline values: CDR1 SEHNR, CDR2 FQNEAQ (reference sequence). The CDR3 covers 15 residues. CDR3 protein: CASSPTGVGCYEQYF. The CDR3 nucleotides are TGTGCCAGCAGCCCTACAGGGGTGGGATGTTACGAGCAGTACTTC.

The chain carries TRBV7-3 and TRBJ2-5, with D maybe TRBD1 (5 bases). Trimming removed 1 base from V and 2 bases from J, with 11 bases in between. Per germline, CDR1 SGHTA and CDR2 FQGTGA. The CDR3 length is 15 residues. This chain's CDR3 is CASSLRGDEQETQYF. The CDR3 region has the DNA TGTGCCAGCAGCTTAAGGGGCGACGAACAAGAGACCCAGTACTTC.